Each of the 11 T cell receptor beta chains below was sequenced from the same sample in a study of cytomegalovirus exposure and HLA in healthy donors. The PCR contained 60 Vbeta and 13 Jbeta primers. Sequencing was performed with immunoSEQ multiplex PCR; in TCRdb, only in-frame clones are kept and a portion is missing. Of some 70,000 clones in the sample, about 80% were seen once. What was sequenced was PBMCs. The receptor set was obtained from a man between 18 and 29 years old in good health and CMV-seronegative.

The rearrangement links TRBV2 to TRBJ1-1, with D possibly TRBD1 on 5 matching bases. The V and J ends lost 6 bases and 0 bases respectively, with 17 bases between them. In germline, CDR1 is SNHLY, CDR2 FYNNEI. The CDR3 has 16 residues. The CDR3 region is CASSRDEDGLNTEAFF. CDR3 nucleotides: TGTGCCAGCAGCAGGGATGAGGATGGTCTGAACACTGAAGCTTTCTTT. Drawing the rest from reference TRBV2 and TRBJ1-1, the complete variable domain is EPEVTQTPSHQVTQMGQEVILRCVPISNHLYFYWYRQILGQKVEFLVSFYNNEISEKSEIFDDQFSVERPDGSNFTLKIRSTKLEDSAMYFCASSRDEDGLNTEAFFGQGTRLTVV.

The rearrangement links TRBV5-1 to TRBJ2-7; D is perhaps TRBD2 (6 bases). This CDR3 has 15 residues. V lost 0 bases and J lost 0, with 10 bases in between. Germline V lookup: CDR1 SGHRS, CDR2 YFSETQ. CDR3 in amino acids: CASSLEAGLSYEQYF. The DNA for the CDR3 is TGCGCCAGCAGCTTGGAAGCGGGCCTCTCCTACGAGCAGTACTTC.

This chain connects TRBV19 to TRBJ1-1; D may be TRBD1 (5 bases). The ends were cut back, 3 bases at V and 5 bases at J, with 13 bases in the middle. The CDR3 runs 14 residues. Germline loops: CDR1 LNHDA, CDR2 SQIVND (reference sequence). CDR3: CASSIQGQGTEAFF. DNA of the CDR3: TGTGCCAGTAGTATCCAGGGCCAGGGAACTGAAGCTTTCTTT.

The J gene is TRBJ1-6, the V gene TRBV2; the D gene is possibly TRBD1 (5 bases). V dropped 10 bases and J dropped 9 bases, with 19 bases sitting between them. Per the germline V gene, CDR1 is SNHLY and CDR2 is FYNNEI. The CDR3 has 14 amino acids. CDR3 sequence (DNA): TGTGCCACCTTTCTGGGGCTGGAAGGTTCACCCCTCCACTTT. This encodes CATFLGLEGSPLHF.

This clone was detected once. V usage is TRBV6-5 and J usage is TRBJ1-1; 7 bases align to TRBD1. The J segment lost 2 bases and the V segment lost 6 bases, leaving 6 bases of the junction unmatched. Germline CDR1 reads MNHEY; CDR2 reads SVGAGI. The CDR3 runs 14 residues. The CDR3, as DNA: TGTGCCAGCAGAAACAACAGGGGAAACACTGAAGCTTTCTTT. This sequence encodes CASRNNRGNTEAFF.

This clone was seen just once. The chain combines TRBV5-8 with TRBJ1-6; D gene uncertain. The CDR3 is 15 amino acids. The V and J ends lost 0 bases and 9 bases respectively, with 13 bases between them. CDR1 and CDR2 from the germline V gene are SGHTS and YDEGEE. For the CDR3, the DNA is TGTGCCAGCAGCTTGGAACGGGGTCAGCTTTCACCCCTCCACTTT. It encodes CASSLERGQLSPLHF.

The V call is TRBV5-4, the J call TRBJ2-3; 8 nucleotides align to TRBD2. The CDR3 runs 13 residues. CDR1 SGHNT and CDR2 YYREEE come from the germline V gene (reference sequence). The J segment lost 5 bases and the V segment lost 6 bases, leaving 5 bases of the junction unmatched. CDR3 nucleotide sequence: TGTGCCAGCACCCTCCGGGGGGGAGATACGCAGTATTTT. Its protein is CASTLRGGDTQYF.

This rearrangement joins TRBV7-9 to TRBJ1-1; a possible D gene is TRBD1 (6 bases). Trimming removed 1 base at V and 4 bases at J, with 13 bases between. This CDR3 spans 15 amino acids. Germline loops: CDR1 SEHNR, CDR2 FQNEAQ (reference sequence). The DNA for the CDR3 is TGTGCCAGCAGCTTAGGTACAGGGATTCGCACTGAAGCTTTCTTT. Translated: CASSLGTGIRTEAFF.

This clone was recorded once. The V and J genes are TRBV7-9 and TRBJ2-2, with 8 bases that match TRBD1. CDR1 and CDR2 from the germline V gene are SEHNR and FQNEAQ (reference sequence). The CDR3 spans 14 residues. V was clipped by 2 bases and J by 7 bases; unmatched bases: 3. The DNA for the CDR3 is TGTGCCAGCAGCTTACAGGGGGCGAACGGGGAGCTGTTTTTT. Protein sequence: CASSLQGANGELFF.

The chain links TRBV5-6 to TRBJ1-3, with 10 bases that match TRBD1. The junction had 5 bases not matched to a gene; V was cut back by 4 bases and J by 4 bases. This CDR3 has 15 residues. CDR1 and CDR2 from the germline V gene are SGHDT and YYEEEE. This CDR3 reads CASSPGTGAGNTIYF. The CDR3 bases are TGTGCCAGCAGCCCCGGGACAGGGGCCGGAAACACCATATATTTT.

The chain has TRBV4-3 and TRBJ1-2, with 8 bases that match TRBD1. The CDR3 loop spans 15 amino acids. Germline CDR1 LGHNA, CDR2 YSLEER. With V trimmed by 0 bases and J by 5 bases, 5 bases remained unmatched. The DNA for the CDR3 is TGCGCCAGCAGCCAAGATATCGGACAGGGATATGGCTACACCTTC. Protein sequence: CASSQDIGQGYGYTF.